The clone carrying this T cell receptor beta chain was observed many times. Its specificity is not known. The data derive from a study of T cells in Graves' hyperthyroidism and ophthalmopathy. Study conclusions and caveats: Blood also contained most expanded thyroid clonotypes above 0.001.

TCR beta CDR3 regions were amplified from RNA transcripts. Primed by the HTBI set, a first-round RT-PCR was run on the TCR CDR3. MiXCR, run by TCRdb on the multiplex PCR reads, gives a single entry per CDR3 protein. The profile covers 400,000 to 450,000 distinct CDR3 sequences, with approximately 14% appearing a single time and 13% taken by the ten largest. With 6 bases removed from V and 4 bases from J, the gap between germline ends came to 16 bases. The CDR3 consists of 14 residues. Germline V lookup: CDR1 DFQATT, CDR2 SNEGSKA (reference sequence). Ophthalmopathy patients had moderate-to-severe active disease, CAS ≥3, NOSPECS ≥4, and disease duration under 3 months. Patients with uncontrolled infections, other autoimmune diseases, pregnancy or lactation were excluded.

J is TRBJ1-5 and V is TRBV20-1; D is perhaps TRBD1 (5 bases). The clonotype was recovered from a man aged 18-30 years with Graves' ophthalmopathy. Sequencing was carried out using blood. Here the CDR3 DNA reads TGCAGTGCAAGAAGGGGACCGGATAATCAGCCCCAGCATTTT. This codes for CSARRGPDNQPQHF.